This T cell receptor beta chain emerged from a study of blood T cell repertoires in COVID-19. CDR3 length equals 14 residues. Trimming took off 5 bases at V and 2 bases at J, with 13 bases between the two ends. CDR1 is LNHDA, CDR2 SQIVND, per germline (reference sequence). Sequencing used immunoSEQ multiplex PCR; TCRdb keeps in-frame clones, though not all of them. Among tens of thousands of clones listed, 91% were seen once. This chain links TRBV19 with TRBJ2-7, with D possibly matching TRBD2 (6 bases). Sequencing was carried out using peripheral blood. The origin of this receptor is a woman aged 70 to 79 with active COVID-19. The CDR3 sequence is CASSQGGSTYEQYF. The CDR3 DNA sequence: TGTGCCAGTAGTCAGGGAGGCAGTACCTACGAGCAGTACTTC.